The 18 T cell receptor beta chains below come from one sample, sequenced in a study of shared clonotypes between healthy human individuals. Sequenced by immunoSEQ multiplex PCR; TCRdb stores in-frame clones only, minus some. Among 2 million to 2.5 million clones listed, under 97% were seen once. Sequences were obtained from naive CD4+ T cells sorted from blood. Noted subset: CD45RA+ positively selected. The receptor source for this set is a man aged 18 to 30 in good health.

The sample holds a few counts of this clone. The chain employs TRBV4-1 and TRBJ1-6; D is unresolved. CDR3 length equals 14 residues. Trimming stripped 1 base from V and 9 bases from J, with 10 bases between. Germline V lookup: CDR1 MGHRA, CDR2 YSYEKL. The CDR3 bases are TGCGCCAGCAGCCAAGGGTCTCCACTTTCACCCCTCCACTTT. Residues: CASSQGSPLSPLHF.

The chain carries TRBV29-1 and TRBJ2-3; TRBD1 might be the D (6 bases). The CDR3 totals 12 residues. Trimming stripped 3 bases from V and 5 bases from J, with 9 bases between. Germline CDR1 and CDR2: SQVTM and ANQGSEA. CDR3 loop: CSVEKGGDTQYF. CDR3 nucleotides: TGCAGCGTTGAGAAAGGGGGAGATACGCAGTATTTT.

In nucleotides, the CDR3 is TGTGCCAGTAGTCTAGCGAGCGGGAGAGCTGCACCCTACGAGCAGTACTTC. It specifies CASSLASGRAAPYEQYF. The chain combines TRBV19 with TRBJ2-7, with TRBD2 identical over 8 bases. Germline trimming cut 5 bases from V and 2 bases from J; bases unmatched to any gene: 14. The CDR3 extends over 17 amino acids. CDR1 LNHDA and CDR2 SQIVND come from the germline V gene (reference sequence).

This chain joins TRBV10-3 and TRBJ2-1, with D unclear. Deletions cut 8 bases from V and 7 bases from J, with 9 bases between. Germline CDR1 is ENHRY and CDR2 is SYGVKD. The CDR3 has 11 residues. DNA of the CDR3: TGTGCCATCTCCGCGAAGAATGAGCAGTTCTTC. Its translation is CAISAKNEQFF.

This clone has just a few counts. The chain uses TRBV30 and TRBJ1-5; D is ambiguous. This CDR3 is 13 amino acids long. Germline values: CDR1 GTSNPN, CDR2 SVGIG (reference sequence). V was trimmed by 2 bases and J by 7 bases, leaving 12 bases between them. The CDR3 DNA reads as TGTGCCTGGAGTCTGAGGGCTGGACAGCCCCAGCATTTT. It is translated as CAWSLRAGQPQHF. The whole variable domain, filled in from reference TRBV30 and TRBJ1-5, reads SQTIHQWPATLVQPVGSPLSLECTVEGTSNPNLYWYRQAAGRGLQLLFYSVGIGQISSEVPQNLSASRPQDRQFILSSKKLLLSDSGFYLCAWSLRAGQPQHFGDGTRLSIL.

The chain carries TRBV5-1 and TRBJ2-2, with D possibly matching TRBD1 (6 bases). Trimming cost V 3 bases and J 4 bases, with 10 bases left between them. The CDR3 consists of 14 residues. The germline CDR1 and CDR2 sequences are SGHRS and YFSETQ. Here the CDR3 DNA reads TGCGCCAGCAGCTCGGACAGTATCACCGGGGAGCTGTTTTTT. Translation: CASSSDSITGELFF.

The CDR3 nucleotides read TGCGCCAGCAGCAGAATGCCGGGACTAGACCAAGAGACCCAGTACTTC. This codes for CASSRMPGLDQETQYF. J is TRBJ2-5 and V is TRBV5-1; 8 positions match TRBD2. Trimming took 4 bases from V and 0 from J; bases not matched to a gene: 8. Germline CDR1 reads SGHRS; CDR2 reads YFSETQ. The CDR3 is made up of 16 amino acids.

CDR3 DNA: TGCGCCAGCAGCTCAGGACAGGGCGCAGATACGCAGTATTTT. This sequence encodes CASSSGQGADTQYF. The chain is built from TRBV5-1 and TRBJ2-3; 8 bases map to TRBD1. Germline loops: CDR1 SGHRS, CDR2 YFSETQ. This CDR3 has 14 residues. J was trimmed by 4 bases and V by 3 bases; bases with no gene match: 4. Together with reference TRBV5-1 and TRBJ2-3, the CDR3 gives the full variable domain: KAGVTQTPRYLIKTRGQQVTLSCSPISGHRSVSWYQQTPGQGLQFLFEYFSETQRNKGNFPGRFSGRQFSNSRSEMNVSTLELGDSALYLCASSSGQGADTQYFGPGTRLTVL.

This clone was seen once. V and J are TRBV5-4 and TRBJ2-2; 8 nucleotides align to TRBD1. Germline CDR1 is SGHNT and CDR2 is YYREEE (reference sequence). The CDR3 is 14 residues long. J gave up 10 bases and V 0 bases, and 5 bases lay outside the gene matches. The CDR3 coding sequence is TGTGCCAGCAGCTTGGCCAACAGGGGGGAGGAGCTGTTTTTT. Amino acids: CASSLANRGEELFF.

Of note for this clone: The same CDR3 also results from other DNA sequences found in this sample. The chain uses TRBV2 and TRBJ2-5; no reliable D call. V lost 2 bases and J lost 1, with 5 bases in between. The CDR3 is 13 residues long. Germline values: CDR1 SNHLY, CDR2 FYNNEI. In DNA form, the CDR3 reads TGTGCCAGCAGTGAATGGGCCCAAGAGACCCAGTACTTC. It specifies CASSEWAQETQYF. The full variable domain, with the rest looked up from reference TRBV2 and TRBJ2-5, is EPEVTQTPSHQVTQMGQEVILRCVPISNHLYFYWYRQILGQKVEFLVSFYNNEISEKSEIFDDQFSVERPDGSNFTLKIRSTKLEDSAMYFCASSEWAQETQYFGPGTRLLVL.

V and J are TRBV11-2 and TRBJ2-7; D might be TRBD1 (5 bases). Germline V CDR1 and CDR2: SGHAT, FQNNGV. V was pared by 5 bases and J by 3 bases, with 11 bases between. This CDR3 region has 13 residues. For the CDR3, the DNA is TGTGCCAGCAGCATACAGGTTTACTACGAGCAGTACTTC. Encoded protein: CASSIQVYYEQYF.

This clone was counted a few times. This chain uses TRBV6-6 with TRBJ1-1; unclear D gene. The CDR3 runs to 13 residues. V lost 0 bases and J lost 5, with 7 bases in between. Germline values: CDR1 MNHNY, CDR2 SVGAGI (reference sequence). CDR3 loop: CASSYSMGTEAFF. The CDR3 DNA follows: TGTGCCAGCAGTTACTCGATGGGGACTGAAGCTTTCTTT.

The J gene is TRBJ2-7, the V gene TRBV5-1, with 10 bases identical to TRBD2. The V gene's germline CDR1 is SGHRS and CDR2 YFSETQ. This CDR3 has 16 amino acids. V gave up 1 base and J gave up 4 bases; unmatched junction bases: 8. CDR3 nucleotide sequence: TGCGCCAGCAGCTTGACCCCAGCGGGAGGGAAATACGAGCAGTACTTC. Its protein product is CASSLTPAGGKYEQYF.

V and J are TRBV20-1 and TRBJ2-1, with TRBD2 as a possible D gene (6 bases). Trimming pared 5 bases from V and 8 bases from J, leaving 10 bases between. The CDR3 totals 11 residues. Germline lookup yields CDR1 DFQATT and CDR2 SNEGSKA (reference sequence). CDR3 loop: CSAGRYHEQFF. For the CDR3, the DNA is TGCAGTGCTGGGAGGTACCATGAGCAGTTCTTC.

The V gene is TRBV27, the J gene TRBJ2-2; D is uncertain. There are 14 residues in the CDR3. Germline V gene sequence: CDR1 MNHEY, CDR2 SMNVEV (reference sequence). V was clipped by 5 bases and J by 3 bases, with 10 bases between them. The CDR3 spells CASSPFTYTGELFF. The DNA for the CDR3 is TGTGCCAGCAGTCCCTTCACATACACCGGGGAGCTGTTTTTT.

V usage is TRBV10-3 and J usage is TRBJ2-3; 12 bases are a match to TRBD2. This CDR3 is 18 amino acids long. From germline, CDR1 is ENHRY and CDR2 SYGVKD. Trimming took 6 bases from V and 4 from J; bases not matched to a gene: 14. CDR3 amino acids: CAIRPPSGGAYGADTQYF. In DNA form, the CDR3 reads TGTGCCATCAGGCCCCCTAGCGGGGGGGCCTATGGTGCAGATACGCAGTATTTT.

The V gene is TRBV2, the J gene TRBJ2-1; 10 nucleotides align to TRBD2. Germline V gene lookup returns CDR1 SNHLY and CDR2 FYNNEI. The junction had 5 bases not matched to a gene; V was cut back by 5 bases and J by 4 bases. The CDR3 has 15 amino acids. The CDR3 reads CASSPSGGRYNEQFF. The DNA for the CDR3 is TGTGCCAGCAGTCCTAGCGGGGGTCGATACAATGAGCAGTTCTTC.

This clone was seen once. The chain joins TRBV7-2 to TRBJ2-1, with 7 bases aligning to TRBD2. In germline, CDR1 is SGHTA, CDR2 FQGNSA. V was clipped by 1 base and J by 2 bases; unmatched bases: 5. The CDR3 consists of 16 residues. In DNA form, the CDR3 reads TGTGCCAGCAGCTTAGGGGGAGGGGCCGCCTACAATGAGCAGTTCTTC. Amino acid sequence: CASSLGGGAAYNEQFF.